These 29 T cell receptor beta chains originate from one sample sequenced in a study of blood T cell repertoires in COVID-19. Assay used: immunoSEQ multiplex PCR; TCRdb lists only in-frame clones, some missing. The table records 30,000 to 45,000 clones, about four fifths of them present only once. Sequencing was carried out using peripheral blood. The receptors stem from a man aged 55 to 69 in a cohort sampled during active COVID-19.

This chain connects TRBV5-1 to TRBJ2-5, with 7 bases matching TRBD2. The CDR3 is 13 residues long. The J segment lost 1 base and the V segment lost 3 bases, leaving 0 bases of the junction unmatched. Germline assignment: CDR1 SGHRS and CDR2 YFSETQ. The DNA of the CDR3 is TGCGCCAGCAGCTCGGGAGGCCAAGAGACCCAGTACTTC. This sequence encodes CASSSGGQETQYF.

The CDR3: CASGQMNTEAFF. The CDR3 nucleotides are TGTGCCAGCGGACAGATGAACACTGAAGCTTTCTTT. The chain employs TRBV7-9 and TRBJ1-1; weak D call: TRBD1 (6 bases). The V end lost 8 bases, the J end lost 0 bases, and 7 bases lay between the germline ends. Per germline, CDR1 SEHNR and CDR2 FQNEAQ (reference sequence). CDR3 length: 12 residues.

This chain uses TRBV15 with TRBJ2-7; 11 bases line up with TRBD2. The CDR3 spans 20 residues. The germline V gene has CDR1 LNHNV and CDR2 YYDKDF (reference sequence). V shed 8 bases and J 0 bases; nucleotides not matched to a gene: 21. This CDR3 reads CATPTGAQRTSGRYSYEQYF. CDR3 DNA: TGTGCCACCCCAACAGGGGCCCAAAGGACTAGCGGGCGCTACTCCTACGAGCAGTACTTC.

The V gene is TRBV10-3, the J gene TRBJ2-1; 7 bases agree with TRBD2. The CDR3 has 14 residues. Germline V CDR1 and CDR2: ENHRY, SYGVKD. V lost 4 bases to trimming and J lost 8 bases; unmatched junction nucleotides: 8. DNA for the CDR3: TGTGCCATCAGTGGTGGCGGGAGTAACTATGAGCAGTTCTTC. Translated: CAISGGGSNYEQFF.

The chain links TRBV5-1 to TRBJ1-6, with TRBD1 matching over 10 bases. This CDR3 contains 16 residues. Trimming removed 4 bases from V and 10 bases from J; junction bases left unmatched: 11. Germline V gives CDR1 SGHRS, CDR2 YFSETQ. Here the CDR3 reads CASSGGQGLLLSPLHF. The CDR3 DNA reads TGCGCCAGCAGCGGGGGACAGGGGCTCCTATTGTCACCCCTCCACTTT.

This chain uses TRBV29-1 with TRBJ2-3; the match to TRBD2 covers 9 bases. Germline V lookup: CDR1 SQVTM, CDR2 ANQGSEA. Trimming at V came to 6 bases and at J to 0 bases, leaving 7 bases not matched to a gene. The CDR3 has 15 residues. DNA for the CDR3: TGCAGCGTCCAAACCGGGACTAGCAGCACAGATACGCAGTATTTT. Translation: CSVQTGTSSTDTQYF.

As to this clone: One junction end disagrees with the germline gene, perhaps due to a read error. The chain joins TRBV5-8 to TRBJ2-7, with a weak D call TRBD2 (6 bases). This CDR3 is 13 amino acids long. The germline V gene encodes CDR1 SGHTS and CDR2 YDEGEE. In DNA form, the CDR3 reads TGTGCCAGCAGCTTTCGGGACTCCTCCGAGCAGTACTTC. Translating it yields CASSFRDSSEQYF.

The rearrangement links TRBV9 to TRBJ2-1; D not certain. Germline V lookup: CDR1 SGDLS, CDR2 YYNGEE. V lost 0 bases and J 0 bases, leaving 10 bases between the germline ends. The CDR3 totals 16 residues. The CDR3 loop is CASSVERVSSYNEQFF. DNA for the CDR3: TGTGCCAGCAGCGTAGAACGAGTAAGCTCCTACAATGAGCAGTTCTTC.

The DNA for the CDR3 is TGCAGCGTTTCCACGTCGACAGGGCCGTTCGATACGCAGTATTTT. It translates to CSVSTSTGPFDTQYF. The chain links TRBV29-1 to TRBJ2-3; 7 positions match TRBD1. This CDR3 region has 15 residues. CDR1 and CDR2 from the germline V gene are SQVTM and ANQGSEA. The V gene end was trimmed by 5 bases and the J gene end by 6 bases; junction bases not matched to a gene: 14.

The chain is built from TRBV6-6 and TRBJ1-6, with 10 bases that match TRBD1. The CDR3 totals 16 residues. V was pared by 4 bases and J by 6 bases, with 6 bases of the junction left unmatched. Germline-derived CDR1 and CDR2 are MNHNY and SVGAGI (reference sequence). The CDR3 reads CASSFTTGGANSPLHF. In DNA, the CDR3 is TGTGCCAGCAGTTTTACGACAGGGGGCGCTAATTCACCCCTCCACTTT.

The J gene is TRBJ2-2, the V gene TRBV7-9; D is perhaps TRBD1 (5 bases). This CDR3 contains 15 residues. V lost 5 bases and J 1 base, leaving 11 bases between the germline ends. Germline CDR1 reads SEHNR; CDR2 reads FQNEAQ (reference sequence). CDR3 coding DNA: TGTGCCAGCAGCCATACAGGAAAGAACACCGGGGAGCTGTTTTTT. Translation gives CASSHTGKNTGELFF.

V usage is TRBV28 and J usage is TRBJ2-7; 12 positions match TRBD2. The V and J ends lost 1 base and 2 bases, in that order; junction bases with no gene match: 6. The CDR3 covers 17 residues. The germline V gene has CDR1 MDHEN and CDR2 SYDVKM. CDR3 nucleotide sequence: TGTGCCAGCAGTTTATTGTCTAGCGGGAGGGCCGCCTACGAGCAGTACTTC. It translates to CASSLLSSGRAAYEQYF.

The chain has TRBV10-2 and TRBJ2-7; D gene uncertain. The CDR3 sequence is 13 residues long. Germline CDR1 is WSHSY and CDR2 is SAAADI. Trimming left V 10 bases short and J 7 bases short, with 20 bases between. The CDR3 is CATAPVKLGEQYF. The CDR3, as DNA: TGCGCCACCGCCCCAGTCAAGCTCGGGGAGCAGTACTTC.

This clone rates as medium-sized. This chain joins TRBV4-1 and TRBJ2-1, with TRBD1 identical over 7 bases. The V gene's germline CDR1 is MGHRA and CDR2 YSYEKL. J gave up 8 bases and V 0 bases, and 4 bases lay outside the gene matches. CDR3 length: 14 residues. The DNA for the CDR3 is TGCGCCAGCAGCCAAGAAGGGGACAGCTATGAGCAGTTCTTC. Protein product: CASSQEGDSYEQFF.

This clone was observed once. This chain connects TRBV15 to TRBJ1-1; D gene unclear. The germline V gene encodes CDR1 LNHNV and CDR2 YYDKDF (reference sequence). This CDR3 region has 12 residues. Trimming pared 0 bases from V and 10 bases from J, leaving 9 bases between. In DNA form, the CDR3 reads TGTGCCACCAGCAGAGATTTGGCGGCAGCTTTCTTT. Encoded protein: CATSRDLAAAFF. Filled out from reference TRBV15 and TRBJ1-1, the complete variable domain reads DAMVIQNPRYQVTQFGKPVTLSCSQTLNHNVMYWYQQKSSQAPKLLFHYYDKDFNNEADTPDNFQSRRPNTSFCFLDIRSPGLGDTAMYLCATSRDLAAAFFGQGTRLTVV.

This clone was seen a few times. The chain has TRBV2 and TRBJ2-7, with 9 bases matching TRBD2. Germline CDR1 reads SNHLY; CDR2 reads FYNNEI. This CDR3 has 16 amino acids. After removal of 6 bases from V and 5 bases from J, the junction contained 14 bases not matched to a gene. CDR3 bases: TGTGCCAGCAGACCTACGACCGGGACTAGCAGCCACGAGCAGTACTTC. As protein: CASRPTTGTSSHEQYF.

CDR3 amino acids: CASSPRGLASYNEQFF. The DNA for the CDR3 is TGTGCCAGCAGCCCTAGGGGTTTAGCTAGCTACAATGAGCAGTTCTTC. The rearrangement uses TRBV5-6 and TRBJ2-1, with D tentatively TRBD1 (5 bases). Germline V gene sequence: CDR1 SGHDT, CDR2 YYEEEE. The CDR3 is 16 residues long. V lost 4 bases to trimming and J lost 3 bases, with 17 bases between them.

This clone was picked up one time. CDR3 bases: TGTGCCAGCAGTTACTCGGAGGGTCAGCCCCAGCATTTT. This sequence encodes CASSYSEGQPQHF. J is TRBJ1-5 and V is TRBV6-5; D gene uncertain. From germline, CDR1 is MNHEY and CDR2 SVGAGI. Trimming left V 0 bases short and J 6 bases short, with 6 bases between. The CDR3 runs 13 residues.

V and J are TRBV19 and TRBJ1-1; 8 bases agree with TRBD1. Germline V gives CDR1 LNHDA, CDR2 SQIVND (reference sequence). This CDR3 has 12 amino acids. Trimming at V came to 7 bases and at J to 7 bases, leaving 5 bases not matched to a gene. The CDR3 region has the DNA TGTGCCAGTACGGGGACAGGCTTTGAAGCTTTCTTT. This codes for CASTGTGFEAFF.

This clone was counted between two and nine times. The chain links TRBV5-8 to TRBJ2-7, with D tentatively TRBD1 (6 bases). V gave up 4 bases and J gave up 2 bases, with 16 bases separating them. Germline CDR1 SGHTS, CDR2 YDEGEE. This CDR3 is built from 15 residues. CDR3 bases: TGTGCCAGCAGCACCGTTGGGGGCAGCCCCTACGAGCAGTACTTC. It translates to CASSTVGGSPYEQYF.

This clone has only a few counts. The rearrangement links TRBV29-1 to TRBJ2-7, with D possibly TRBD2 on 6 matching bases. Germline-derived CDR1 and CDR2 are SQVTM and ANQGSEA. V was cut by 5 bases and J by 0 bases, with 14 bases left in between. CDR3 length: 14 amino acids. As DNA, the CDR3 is TGCAGCGTTACCCGGGACTCCCGCTCCTACGAGCAGTACTTC. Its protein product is CSVTRDSRSYEQYF.

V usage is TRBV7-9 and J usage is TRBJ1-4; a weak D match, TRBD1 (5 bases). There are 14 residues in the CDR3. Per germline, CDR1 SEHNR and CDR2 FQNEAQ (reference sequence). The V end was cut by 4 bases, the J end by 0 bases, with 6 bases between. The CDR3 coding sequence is TGTGCCAGCAGCTGGGGGGCAACTAATGAAAAACTGTTTTTT. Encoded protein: CASSWGATNEKLFF.

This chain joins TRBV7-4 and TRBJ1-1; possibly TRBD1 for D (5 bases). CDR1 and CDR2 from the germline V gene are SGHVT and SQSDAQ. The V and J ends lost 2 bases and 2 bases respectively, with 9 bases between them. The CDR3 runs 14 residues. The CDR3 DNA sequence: TGTGCCAGCAGCTTATGGGGGGGTAACACTGAAGCTTTCTTT. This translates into CASSLWGGNTEAFF.

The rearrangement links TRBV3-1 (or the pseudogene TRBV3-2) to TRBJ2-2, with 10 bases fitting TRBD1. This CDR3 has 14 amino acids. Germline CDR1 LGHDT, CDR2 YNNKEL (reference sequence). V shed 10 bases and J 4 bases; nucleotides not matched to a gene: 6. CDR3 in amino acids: CATDRGQSTGELFF. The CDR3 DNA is TGTGCCACCGACAGGGGGCAGAGCACCGGGGAGCTGTTTTTT.

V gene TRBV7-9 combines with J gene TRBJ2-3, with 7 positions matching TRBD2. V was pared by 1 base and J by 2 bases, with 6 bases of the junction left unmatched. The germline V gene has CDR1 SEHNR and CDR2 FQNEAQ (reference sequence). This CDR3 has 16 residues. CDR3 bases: TGTGCCAGCAGCTTAGTCGGGCGGGGGAACACAGATACGCAGTATTTT. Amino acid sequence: CASSLVGRGNTDTQYF.

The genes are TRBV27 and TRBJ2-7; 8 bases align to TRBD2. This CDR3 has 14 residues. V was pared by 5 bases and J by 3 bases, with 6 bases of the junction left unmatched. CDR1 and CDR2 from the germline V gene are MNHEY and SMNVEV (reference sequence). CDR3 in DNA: TGTGCCAGCAGTCTCAGCGGGGGCAACTACGAGCAGTACTTC. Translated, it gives CASSLSGGNYEQYF.

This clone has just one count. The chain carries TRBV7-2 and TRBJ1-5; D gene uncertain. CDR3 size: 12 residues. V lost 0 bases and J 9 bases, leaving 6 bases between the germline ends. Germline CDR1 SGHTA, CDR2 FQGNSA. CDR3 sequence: CASSLARGPQHF. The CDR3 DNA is TGTGCCAGCAGCTTAGCGCGGGGGCCCCAGCATTTT.

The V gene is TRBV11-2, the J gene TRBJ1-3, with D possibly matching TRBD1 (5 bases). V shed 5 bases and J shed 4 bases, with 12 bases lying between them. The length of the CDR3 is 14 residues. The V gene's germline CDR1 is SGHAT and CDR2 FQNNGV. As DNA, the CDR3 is TGTGCCAGCAGCGGCAGGGCTCGCGGAAACACCATATATTTT. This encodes CASSGRARGNTIYF.

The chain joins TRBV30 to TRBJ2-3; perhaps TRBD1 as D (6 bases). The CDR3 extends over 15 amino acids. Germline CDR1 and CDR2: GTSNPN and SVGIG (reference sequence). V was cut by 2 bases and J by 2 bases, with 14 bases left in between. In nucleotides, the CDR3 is TGTGCCTGGAGTATTGGGACATCTGACACAGATACGCAGTATTTT. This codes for CAWSIGTSDTDTQYF.